This T cell receptor (beta chain) was identified during a study of regulatory dendritic cells for organ transplantation. In germline, CDR1 is SGDLS, CDR2 YYNGEE. The CDR3 totals 13 residues. With 2 bases removed from V and 7 bases from J, the gap between germline ends came to 12 bases. Using immunoSEQ multiplex PCR, the repertoire was profiled, and TCRdb retains in-frame clones only, with some absent. This sample has under 4,500 clones; 60% occur once, and the top ten carry 17%. A word on this clone: Antigen: not known.

Allogeneic regulatory or mature dendritic cells were co-cultured for 5 days with CFSE-labeled sorted T cells at 1:10. Study results and limitations: Memory CD8+ T cells were the most oligoclonal; naive cells were highly diverse.

This sequence originates from a human donor in good health. The V and J genes are TRBV9 and TRBJ2-5; D is unresolved. The sequenced material came from memory CD8+ T cells from blood cultured with regulatory dendritic cells. Subset: CD45RO+ memory T cells. Here the CDR3 DNA reads TGTGCCAGCAGCGTGGGCCATCCCGGGACCCAGTACTTC. Translation gives CASSVGHPGTQYF.